A selection of T cell receptor beta chains follows, all from one sample in a study of T cells in Graves' hyperthyroidism and ophthalmopathy. TCRdb processed the multiplex PCR reads anew with MiXCR; each CDR3 protein has one entry. The sample lists 560,000 or so distinct CDR3 sequences, about half occurring once. The sequenced sample consisted of peripheral blood or thyroid tissue (not recorded which). The receptors originated from a woman in her late teens or twenties with Graves' hyperthyroidism. Each CDR3 is given with its conserved first and last residue. D genes are given only for firm matches. Clone size appears in some rows only: once, few, many, or a class for an expanded clone.

v_call	j_call	d_call	clone_size	cdr3_nt	cdr3_aa
TRBV25-1	TRBJ1-1	-	-	TGTGCCAGCAGTGAAGAGTTTACTCATACTTTCTTT	CASSEEFTHTFF
TRBV7-9	TRBJ2-2	-	-	TGTGCCAGCAGCTTAGCATGGGGGACCTTCCGAGGGGCGGACACCGGGGAGCTGTTTTTT	CASSLAWGTFRGADTGELFF
TRBV7-8	TRBJ2-5	TRBD1	-	TGTGCCAGCAGTGACGGGACAGGGAAAGAGACCCAGTACTTC	CASSDGTGKETQYF
TRBV2	TRBJ2-2	-	few	TGTGCCAGCAGTGAAGCGCTCGGGACCCGGGGCGGGTTTTTT	CASSEALGTRGGFF
TRBV7-9	TRBJ1-3	-	few	TGTGCCAGCAGCTGGGACCGAAACTCTGGAAACACCATATATTTT	CASSWDRNSGNTIYF
TRBV2	TRBJ1-6	-	-	TGTGCCAGCAGTGAAGTTGTAAGGGGTTCACCCCTCCACTTT	CASSEVVRGSPLHF
TRBV7-6	TRBJ2-5	TRBD2	-	TGTGCCAGCAGCCCAGAAGCGGGAGCAGAGACCCAGTACTTC	CASSPEAGAETQYF
TRBV29-1	TRBJ1-2	-	-	TGCAGCTTAGAGGGCAGGGATGCTAACTATGGCTACACCTTC	CSLEGRDANYGYTF
TRBV7-8	TRBJ2-6	TRBD1	-	TGTGCCAGCAGCTTAGGGGGACAGGGGGCAACTGGGGCCAACGTCCTGACTTTC	CASSLGGQGATGANVLTF
TRBV19	TRBJ2-7	TRBD2	few	TGTGCCAGTAGAAGACTAGCGGGATCGTACGAGCAGTACTTC	CASRRLAGSYEQYF
TRBV6-5	TRBJ2-7	-	-	TGTGCCAGCAGCCCGTTGCATGTGGGGCGGACCTCCTACGAGCAGTACTTC	CASSPLHVGRTSYEQYF
TRBV2	TRBJ1-4	-	-	TGTGCCAGCAGTGAGGAGGGGGGAAAGGAAAAACTGTTTTTT	CASSEEGGKEKLFF
TRBV7-3	TRBJ2-2	TRBD2	-	TGCGCCAGCAGCTATCTAGCGGGAGACACCGGGGAGCTGTTTTTT	CASSYLAGDTGELFF
TRBV10-3	TRBJ1-2	-	-	TGTGCCAGCACCGAGGTGGGGGGGAACTATGGCTACACCTTC	CASTEVGGNYGYTF
TRBV9	TRBJ1-2	-	-	TGTGCCAGCAGCCCCCCTTGGGGGGGACGCGGCTACACCTTC	CASSPPWGGRGYTF
TRBV29-1	TRBJ1-4	-	-	TGCAGCGTTGCGGGGGGAAGGGGAAAACTGTTTTTT	CSVAGGRGKLFF
TRBV7-2	TRBJ2-5	TRBD1	-	TGTGCCAGTAGTGACGACAGGGAGCCGGCTCAGCCCCAGTACTTC	CASSDDREPAQPQYF
TRBV7-8	TRBJ2-7	TRBD2	-	TGTGCCAGCAGCAGCGGTCAGGAGGCAGCGGGGGCCTACGAGCAGTACTTC	CASSSGQEAAGAYEQYF
TRBV7-2	TRBJ1-6	-	-	TGTGCCAGCAGCTTAGGGAAGGGCGGTTCACCCCTCCACTTT	CASSLGKGGSPLHF
TRBV29-1	TRBJ1-1	-	-	TGCAGCGTGACAGGACTGGATGCTTTCTTT	CSVTGLDAFF
TRBV20-1	TRBJ2-5	TRBD2	few	TGCAGTGCTATGCGGGGGTGGGTCCAAGAGACCCAGTACTTC	CSAMRGWVQETQYF
TRBV7-2	TRBJ2-6	-	once	TGTGCCAGCAGCTTCTTTGGCCCGACTTTC	CASSFFGPTF
TRBV7-9	TRBJ2-2	-	few	TGTGCCAGCAGACAGACACTGAACACCGGGGAGCTGTTTTTT	CASRQTLNTGELFF
TRBV10-2	TRBJ2-5	TRBD2	many	TGCGCCAGCAGTCCATTGACTAGCGGGGGGGCGGAGACCCAGTACTTC	CASSPLTSGGAETQYF
TRBV7-8	TRBJ1-6	-	many	TGTGCCAGCAGCTTCAGGCACCGCCTTAATTCACCCCTCCACTTT	CASSFRHRLNSPLHF
TRBV2	TRBJ1-2	-	-	TGTGCCAGCAGTGATGGGGGGGGGGTTGGCTACACCTTC	CASSDGGGVGYTF
TRBV29-1	TRBJ2-7	TRBD1	few	TGCAGCGTTGAAGGCCGCCCCGGGACAGGGGCTCTTGAGCAGTACTTC	CSVEGRPGTGALEQYF
TRBV2	TRBJ2-2	-	many	TGTGCCAGCAGTCCAATTACTAGCACCGGGGAGCTGTTTTTT	CASSPITSTGELFF
TRBV6-2/TRBV6-3	TRBJ1-1	TRBD1	-	TGTGCCAGCAGTTACTCAGGCCAGGGGGGGTACACTGAAGCTTTCTTT	CASSYSGQGGYTEAFF
TRBV20-1	TRBJ1-4	TRBD1	-	TGCAGTGCTACACGAGGGACAGGGGGGGAAAAACTGTTTTTT	CSATRGTGGEKLFF
TRBV25-1	TRBJ1-1	-	many	TGTGCCAGCAGTGATAAGGGCTTGAACACTGAAGCTTTCTTT	CASSDKGLNTEAFF
TRBV6-9	TRBJ1-6	-	-	TGTGCCAGCCCTTATTCACCCCTCCACTTT	CASPYSPLHF
TRBV7-9	TRBJ1-4	-	-	TGTGCCAGCAGCTTCCAGGGAGGGTCGGGGGAAAAACTGTTTTTT	CASSFQGGSGEKLFF
TRBV24-1	TRBJ1-2	-	many	TGTGCCACCAGTGATGGACACCCCTCGGACTATGGCTACACCTTC	CATSDGHPSDYGYTF
TRBV7-9	TRBJ1-3	TRBD1	few	TGTGCCAGCAGCTTGGGGGACAGGAGAAACACCATATATTTT	CASSLGDRRNTIYF
TRBV11-1	TRBJ2-5	-	-	TGTGCCAGCAGCTTAATACGGGGGCCGAAAGAGACCCAGTACTTC	CASSLIRGPKETQYF
TRBV29-1	TRBJ2-7	-	many	TGCAGCGTGGGGGATGCTAGAACCTACGAGCAGTACTTC	CSVGDARTYEQYF
TRBV7-2	TRBJ2-2	-	-	TGTGCCAGCAGCTCCTCGGGCCGGCTACTCACCGGGGAGCTGTTTTTT	CASSSSGRLLTGELFF
TRBV15	TRBJ1-4	-	many	TGTGCCACCAGCAGGGACGGTGCACGGGGTGAAAAACTGTTTTTT	CATSRDGARGEKLFF
TRBV25-1	TRBJ1-6	TRBD1	once	TGTGCCAGCAGTGGTGGTGGGACAGGGACCCAAGAAAATTCACCCCTCCACTTT	CASSGGGTGTQENSPLHF
TRBV10-3	TRBJ2-5	TRBD2	many	TGTGCCATCAGTGAGTCGGCGACCCGGGGGGCCCAGTACTTC	CAISESATRGAQYF
TRBV27	TRBJ2-7	-	-	TGTGCCAGCAGTTTATCCCCGGCAGCCCCTCCCTACGAGCAGTACTTC	CASSLSPAAPPYEQYF
TRBV25-1	TRBJ2-5	-	few	TGTGCCAGCAGCCAAGCAAGTCGGCATCAAGAGACCCAGTACTTC	CASSQASRHQETQYF
TRBV6-1	TRBJ2-7	TRBD2	-	TGTGCCAGCCGCGGGACTAGCGGGTTCCAAACCTACGAGCAGTACTTC	CASRGTSGFQTYEQYF
TRBV29-1	TRBJ1-2	-	-	TGCAGCGTCCCAGGACGAAACCAGCACTATGGCTACACCTTC	CSVPGRNQHYGYTF
TRBV10-3	TRBJ1-4	-	-	TGTGCCGCCGGACAGAATGAAAAACTGTTTTTT	CAAGQNEKLFF
TRBV2	TRBJ2-7	TRBD2	-	TGTGCCAGCAGTCCAGGGACTAGCGGGATGAGGGAGCAGTACTTC	CASSPGTSGMREQYF